This T cell receptor (beta chain) originates from a study of blood T cell repertoires in COVID-19. The CDR3 spans 14 residues. In germline, CDR1 is MNHEY, CDR2 SMNVEV (reference sequence). V trimming: 7 bases; J trimming: 4 bases; junction bases outside the gene matches: 4. The authors' processing: Quantification of nucleated cells was approximated via reference gene primer amplification. Repertoires were generated with immunoSEQ multiplex PCR, while TCRdb's copy carries only in-frame clones and drops some. The V and J calls and clone size come from that table; D and trimming were worked out from the DNA. Among more than 250,000 clones listed, about nine tenths were seen once.

The sample comprised PBMCs or T cells enriched from blood (not recorded which). V usage is TRBV27 and J usage is TRBJ2-3, with 11 positions matching TRBD2. The origin of this receptor is a woman between 18 and 30 years old who had recovered from COVID-19. Here the CDR3 DNA reads TGTGCCAGCACTTCTAGCGGGAGGCCAGATACGCAGTATTTT. Protein product: CASTSSGRPDTQYF.